This TCR beta chain appears in the sequencing data of a study of early T cells in non-severe SARS-CoV-2 infection. Study context: Sequencing was performed on bulk RNA from unsorted whole blood, leaving chains unpaired.

Per the germline V gene, CDR1 is SGHNT and CDR2 is YENEEA. The germline V and J ends were trimmed by 0 bases and 5 bases, with 8 bases remaining between them. The CDR3 length is 14 residues. Study-level findings and limits: CD4 and private specificities were missed by VDJdb matching, which favored anti-spike CD8 responses.

Individual cDNA molecules were tagged with unique molecular identifiers. TCRdb independently ran MiXCR on the 5' RACE reads; one entry per CDR3 protein. The sample contains tens of thousands of distinct CDR3 sequences, about 9.9% of which appear only once. About this clonotype itself: What it recognizes is unknown.

This chain uses TRBV11-3 with TRBJ2-1, with D possibly being TRBD1 or TRBD2 (5 bases each). This clonotype was sampled from an adult who was a healthcare worker with PCR-confirmed SARS-CoV-2 infection or an uninfected control (not recorded which). Sequences were obtained from whole blood. As DNA, the CDR3 is TGTGCCAGCAGCTTAGATCGAGGGGACAATGAGCAGTTCTTC. It codes for CASSLDRGDNEQFF.